The 17 T cell receptor delta chains given below trace back to one sample, sequenced in a study of γδ T cells in repeated Plasmodium falciparum infection. TCRdb reapplied CATT to the multiplex PCR reads. This sample carries about 50,000 delta-chain clones, about 2% of them seen once, and the ten largest clones take around 24%. Flow sorting of PBMC yielded separate Vgamma9/Vdelta2+ and Vdelta2-negative gammadelta T cell populations for bulk repertoire analysis. Source material: gamma-delta T cells from blood. These receptors were obtained from a pool of human donors (malaria-infected and uninfected, not separated).

Comments on this clone: The protein TCRdb gives is from a much larger clone and does not agree with this DNA's translation at residue 9, likely a read error; the protein shown here comes from the DNA. The chain joins TRDV2 to TRDJ1; D possibly corresponds to TRDD3 (5 bases). TCRdb gives no J gene; it was assigned here by matching the DNA to germline. The germline CDR1 and CDR2 sequences are GEAIGNYY and EKD. This CDR3 has 20 amino acids. With 1 base removed from V and 4 bases from J, the gap between germline ends came to 30 bases. CDR3 loop: CACDTVAPVRDTRRGDKLIF. In DNA, the CDR3 is TGTGCCTGTGACACAGTCGCTCCAGTCCGCGATACAAGGCGCGGCGATAAACTCATCTTT.

This clone turned up a few times. The TCRdb record carries a much larger clone's protein, which differs from this DNA's translation at residue 9; a read error is the likely cause, and the protein listed here is the DNA translation. The chain carries TRDV3 and TRDJ1; D is possibly TRDD3 (5 bases). In the absence of a J gene in TCRdb, the DNA was matched to germline to assign it here. The CDR3 runs 17 residues. Per the germline V gene, CDR1 is TVYSNPD and CDR2 is GDNSRS (reference sequence). V was trimmed by 1 base and J by 4 bases, leaving 25 bases between them. The CDR3 region is CAFNLGTYGTGRDKLIF. The CDR3 nucleotides read TGTGCCTTTAACCTAGGTACGTACGGTACTGGTCGCGATAAACTCATCTTT.

Comments on this clone: TCRdb's protein, taken from a much larger clone, differs from this DNA's translation at residue 20, likely owing to a read error; the protein displayed comes from the DNA. TRDV1 is the V gene, and the J gene was not called; TRDD3, the table's D call, was not compared with the DNA. The CDR3 sequence is 22 residues long. Germline V gene lookup returns CDR1 TSWWSYY and CDR2 QGS. CDR3 loop: CALGTAPKMPRDRALGTDKPIF. CDR3 in DNA: TGTGCTCTTGGGACCGCTCCCAAAATGCCGCGTGATAGGGCACTCGGGACCGATAAACCCATCTTT.

This clone was seen repeatedly, ten times or more. The protein that TCRdb holds for this DNA derives from a much larger clone and differs from the translated DNA at residue 15, which likely indicates a read error; the protein shown here is translated from the DNA. The V and J genes are TRDV1 and TRDJ1; maybe TRDD3 (5 bases). CDR1 is TSWWSYY, CDR2 QGS, per germline. This CDR3 is built from 17 residues. The CDR3 region is CALCLIHDWRRDHKPIF. The CDR3 nucleotides are TGTGCTCTTTGTCTGATCCATGACTGGCGTCGGGACCATAAACCCATCTTT.

This clone was counted between two and nine times. TCRdb's entry gives the protein of a much larger clone, which mismatches this DNA's translation at residue 5, likely from a read error; the protein reported here is translated from the DNA. The chain has TRDV1 and TRDJ1; 11 bases fit TRDD3. TCRdb lists no J gene, so it was determined here by aligning the DNA to germline. V was pared by 8 bases and J by 0 bases, with 29 bases of the junction left unmatched. The CDR3 has 23 residues. The germline gives CDR1 TSWWSYY, CDR2 QGS. The CDR3 sequence: CALSSLLFPSVLGDINYTDKLIF. The DNA for the CDR3 is TGTGCTCTTAGCTCCCTATTATTTCCATCGGTACTGGGGGATATCAACTACACCGATAAACTCATCTTT.

This clone was counted ten times or more. CDR3 in amino acids: CALGELKMSYILGAPESRVDKLIF. CDR3 nucleotides: TGTGCTCTTGGGGAACTAAAAATGTCCTACATCCTGGGGGCCCCAGAGAGTAGGGTCGATAAACTCATCTTT. The gene calls are TRDV1 and TRDJ1; D perhaps matches TRDD3 (7 bases). The CDR3 consists of 24 residues. Germline V gene lookup returns CDR1 TSWWSYY and CDR2 QGS. Trimming removed 0 bases at V and 4 bases at J, with 39 bases between.

This clone was found a few times. The TCRdb protein comes from a much larger clone and disagrees with this DNA's translation at residue 7, likely due to a read error; the protein given here is derived from the DNA. The chain combines TRDV1 with TRDJ2; weak D call: TRDD3 (6 bases). Germline V gives CDR1 TSWWSYY, CDR2 QGS. Trimming removed 4 bases from V and 3 bases from J, with 30 bases in between. The CDR3 totals 21 residues. This CDR3 is CALGGRHLLFGGPKVTAQLFF. CDR3 nucleotide sequence: TGTGCTCTTGGGGGTCGACACCTACTGTTTGGGGGGCCGAAGGTGACAGCACAACTCTTCTTT.

This clone has more than one count but fewer than ten. The protein TCRdb lists belongs to a much larger clone and differs from this DNA's translation at residue 8, which points to a read error; the protein shown is made from the DNA. The gene calls are TRAV36/DV7 and TRDJ1; D is possibly TRDD3 (6 bases). Here the J gene came from matching the DNA to germline, since TCRdb omits it. The CDR3 runs 17 residues. The V end was cut by 0 bases, the J end by 4 bases, with 22 bases between. CDR1 is VTNFRS, CDR2 LTSSGIE, per germline (reference sequence). In DNA, the CDR3 is TGTGCTGTGGAGGCCCGGGGGAATACGACGGCGGACGATAAACTCATCTTT. Translating it yields CAVEARGNTTADDKLIF. Supplemented by reference TRAV36/DV7 and TRDJ1, the full variable domain reads EDKVVQSPLSLVVHEGDTVTLNCSYEVTNFRSLLWYKQEKKAPTFLFMLTSSGIEKKSGRLSSILDKKELSSILNITATQTGDSAIYLCAVEARGNTTADDKLIFGKGTRVTVEP.

In its sample, this clone was seen many times. It differs at one base from a far larger clone, so likely a read error. The sample has other DNA sequences that encode this CDR3 too. This rearrangement joins TRDV1 to TRDJ1, with TRDD3 matching 7 bases. The CDR3 loop spans 24 amino acids. The junction had 35 bases not matched to a gene; V was cut back by 3 bases and J by 4 bases. Per germline, CDR1 TSWWSYY and CDR2 QGS. The CDR3 bases are TGTGCTCTTGGGGAGTACTTCGTATTTTCGGGGATAACCGTCCCAGTACACCAAGTCGATAAACTCATCTTT. It yields the protein CALGEYFVFSGITVPVHQVDKLIF.

This clone was seen only a few times. The protein in TCRdb stems from a much larger clone and differs at residues 4 and 19 from this DNA's translation, likely a read error; here the protein is translated from the DNA. CDR3 DNA: TGTGCTTATATGAGTTATCCTTCCTACATTTGGTGGGGATTTAGCAGCGATAAACCCATCTTT. This sequence encodes CAYMSYPSYIWWGFSSDKPIF. TRAV38-2/DV8 is the V gene, and the J gene was not called; no check of the table's D call, TRDD3, against the DNA was made. The CDR3 contains 21 residues. In germline, CDR1 is TSESDYY, CDR2 QEAYKQQN.

This clone was seen at least ten times. A read error is likely here: a far larger clone is one base away. Within the sample, other DNA sequences also encode this same CDR3. The chain uses TRDV2 and TRDJ1; 10 bases are a match to TRDD3. J gave up 0 bases and V 1 base, and 13 bases lay outside the gene matches. There are 19 residues in the CDR3. Germline loops: CDR1 GEAIGNYY, CDR2 EKD. The CDR3 sequence is CACDTVGGIRRHHTDKLIF. The CDR3 DNA is TGTGCCTGTGACACTGTAGGGGGGATACGCCGGCACCACACCGATAAACTCATCTTT.

This clone was counted between two and nine times. This DNA translates differently at residue 16 from the TCRdb protein, which is that of a much larger clone; a read error is likely, and the protein shown is the DNA's own translation. This chain connects TRDV1 to TRDJ1; D assignment may be TRDD2 or TRDD3 (7 bases each). The J gene was not available in TCRdb and was assigned here by matching the DNA to germline segments. This CDR3 has 23 residues. Per the germline V gene, CDR1 is TSWWSYY and CDR2 is QGS. Trimming removed 3 bases at V and 4 bases at J, with 39 bases between. Here the CDR3 reads CALGDTLQFSYVRGIITYDKLIF. The CDR3 DNA follows: TGTGCTCTTGGGGACACCTTACAGTTTTCCTACGTCCGGGGGATCATAACTTACGATAAACTCATCTTT.

This clone was seen only a few times. TCRdb's listed protein matches a much larger clone and diverges from this DNA's translation at residue 7, likely through a read error; the protein shown comes from the DNA. V gene TRDV1 combines with J gene TRDJ1, with TRDD3 matching over 9 bases. TCRdb gives no J gene; it was assigned here by matching the DNA to germline. The CDR3 has 22 amino acids. J was trimmed by 0 bases and V by 2 bases; bases with no gene match: 22. From germline, CDR1 is TSWWSYY and CDR2 QGS. In nucleotides, the CDR3 is TGTGCTCTTGGGGAAGCGGACCTCTATATCTGGGGGATTTCGTTTAACACCGATAAACTCATCTTT. It yields the protein CALGEADLYIWGISFNTDKLIF.

With regard to this clone: The protein held in TCRdb is that of a much larger clone and does not match this DNA's translation at residue 4, likely because of a read error; the protein shown is translated from the DNA. The chain has TRDV2 and TRDJ1, with 7 bases identical to TRDD3. TCRdb lists no J gene, so it was determined here by aligning the DNA to germline. The CDR3 consists of 17 residues. J gave up 2 bases and V 4 bases, and 15 bases lay outside the gene matches. Germline CDR1 and CDR2: GEAIGNYY and EKD. CDR3: CACEGDRGEKTTDKLIF. CDR3 sequence (DNA): TGTGCCTGTGAGGGGGATCGGGGGGAGAAGACAACCGATAAACTCATCTTT.

This clone was detected many times. TCRdb's listed protein matches a much larger clone and diverges from this DNA's translation at residue 4, likely through a read error; the protein shown comes from the DNA. The V and J genes are TRDV2 and TRDJ1, with 9 bases aligning to TRDD3. TCRdb carries no J gene annotation; the J gene was assigned here by matching the DNA with germline. The CDR3 has 21 residues. In germline, CDR1 is GEAIGNYY, CDR2 EKD. In nucleotides, the CDR3 is TGTGCCTGTAACACTCTTGTTCCTACTATCGTACTGGGGGACCACACCGATAAACTCATCTTT. This gives the protein CACNTLVPTIVLGDHTDKLIF.

This clone came up a few times. TCRdb's protein, taken from a much larger clone, differs from this DNA's translation at residue 17, likely owing to a read error; the protein displayed comes from the DNA. V gene TRDV2 combines with J gene TRDJ1; 12 bases are shared with TRDD3. TCRdb supplies no J gene; here it was assigned by aligning the nucleotide sequence to germline. Germline V gives CDR1 GEAIGNYY, CDR2 EKD. CDR3 length: 21 residues. In DNA, the CDR3 is TGTGCCTGTGACACTCTTTTACTGGGGGATACTGACCTCGACAACACCGTTAAACTCATCTTT. Protein sequence: CACDTLLLGDTDLDNTVKLIF.

The sample holds many counts of this clone. A far larger clone lies a single base away; this is likely a read error. Other DNA sequences in the same sample also yield this CDR3. The chain employs TRDV2 and TRDJ1; D is possibly TRDD3 (6 bases). This CDR3 comprises 14 residues. CDR1 is GEAIGNYY and CDR2 is EKD in the germline V gene. Trimming pared 3 bases from V and 2 bases from J, leaving 12 bases between. The CDR3 region has the DNA TGTGCCTGTGACTCGCTGGGGACTACCGATAAACTCATCTTT. Translating gives CACDSLGTTDKLIF.